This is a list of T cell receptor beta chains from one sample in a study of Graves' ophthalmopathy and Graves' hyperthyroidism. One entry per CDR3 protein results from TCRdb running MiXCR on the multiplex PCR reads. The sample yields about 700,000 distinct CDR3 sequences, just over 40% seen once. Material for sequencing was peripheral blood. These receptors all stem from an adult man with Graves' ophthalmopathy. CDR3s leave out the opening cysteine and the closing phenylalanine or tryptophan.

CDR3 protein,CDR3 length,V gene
ASSLGLPTDTQY,12,TRBV5-1
SAVAGEREQY,10,TRBV29-1
ASSVYGTGNPPTGELF,16,TRBV2
ASSLGRVGHTEAF,13,TRBV7-9
ASSQEASNQPQH,12,TRBV4-1
SFGTPCLEQY,10,TRBV29-1
ASMKRASGGDYEQY,14,TRBV7-9
ATSDFWGSEQY,11,TRBV24-1
ASSRLGFAYEQY,12,TRBV5-6
ASSPRDRAEAF,11,TRBV11-1
ASSAKRGQF,9,TRBV7-3
AIMRTDDDPNSYEQY,15,TRBV10-3
ASSEVRTGDNEQY,13,TRBV2